This TCR beta chain was identified in a study of T cells in Graves' hyperthyroidism and ophthalmopathy. RNA transcripts gave rise to amplified TCR beta CDR3 regions. HTBI primers were employed in a first-round RT-PCR of the TCR CDR3. TCRdb passed the multiplex PCR reads through MiXCR, listing each CDR3 protein once. The repertoire holds about 620,000 distinct CDR3 sequences, around 16% seen once, with about 3.8% in the top ten. Points on this clonotype: Antigen: not known.

Study conclusions and caveats: Appearing also in blood were most of the thyroid clonotypes expanded above 0.001.

The CDR3 has 14 residues. J lost 4 bases, V lost 7 bases, and 6 bases had no gene match. Germline V gives CDR1 SGHAT, CDR2 FQDESV (reference sequence). The material sequenced was blood. This TCR came from a young woman with Graves' hyperthyroidism. The rearrangement joins TRBV11-1 to TRBJ1-4, with 7 bases lining up with TRBD1. The CDR3 coding sequence is TGTGCCAGCAACCAGGGGGGTGTTAATGAAAAACTGTTTTTT. This encodes CASNQGGVNEKLFF.